This T cell receptor beta chain was profiled in a study of shared clonotypes between healthy human individuals. This clone was seen only once. At the DNA level, this CDR3 is encoded by other sequences in the same sample as well. Sorted-subset replicate PCR reactions contained roughly 210 ng DNA, corresponding to tens of thousands of T cell genomes. Profiling relied on immunoSEQ multiplex PCR, and the TCRdb table lists in-frame clones only, not all of them. The repertoire holds about 360,000 clones, with roughly 70% as singletons. In germline, CDR1 is KGHSH, CDR2 LQKENI. The ends were cut back, 3 bases at V and 2 bases at J, with 4 bases in the middle. The CDR3 is 12 residues long.

This chain links TRBV18 with TRBJ2-5, with no clear D. The sequence was obtained from a man aged 25 to 40 in good health. The sequenced sample consisted of memory CD4+ T cells sorted from blood. Subset: CD45RA-negative fraction. CDR3 bases: TGTGCCAGCTCACCGGGGCAAGAGACCCAGTACTTC. As protein: CASSPGQETQYF.